The next 14 T cell receptor beta chains were all read from a single sample in a study of beta chain features in type 1 diabetes. Expressed TCRB transcripts were sequenced after all isolated RNA was converted to cDNA. Clones were sequenced by immunoSEQ multiplex PCR, and TCRdb holds only the in-frame ones, with some missing. The sample holds roughly 400,000 clones; 9.6% are singletons and the top ten take 0.55% to 0.75%. Their target antigens are unknown. Regarding the study as a whole: Shorter TCRB CDR3s, moderately but significantly so, were found in Type 1 diabetes patients in all four CD4+ subsets.

Sequencing was performed on central memory CD4+ T cells from blood. These receptor sequences come from a man younger than 40 with type 1 diabetes.

This clone was observed a few times. The chain is built from TRBV7-3 and TRBJ2-5, with 13 bases that match TRBD2. This CDR3 is built from 18 residues. V lost 3 bases and J lost 4; bases outside the gene matches: 11. Germline CDR1 SGHTA, CDR2 FQGTGA. The CDR3 nucleotides are TGTGCCAGCAGCTTTCTGAATCTACTAGCGGGAGGGCGAGAGACCCAGTACTTC. Its protein product is CASSFLNLLAGGRETQYF.

DNA for the CDR3: TGCGCCAGCAGCTTGGGAAGTGTGTGGGCCTACGAGCAGTACTTC. This codes for CASSLGSVWAYEQYF. The chain recombines TRBV5-1 with TRBJ2-7, with D unresolved. The CDR3 contains 15 residues. Germline V gives CDR1 SGHRS, CDR2 YFSETQ. Trimming removed 0 bases at V and 2 bases at J, with 12 bases between.

This clone showed up many times. This chain links TRBV7-9 with TRBJ1-2; D unclear. V lost 3 bases and J lost 8, with 13 bases in between. CDR3 length: 13 residues. CDR1 and CDR2 (germline): SEHNR, FQNEAQ (reference sequence). Written as DNA, the CDR3 is TGTGCCAGCAGCTTCGGCGGAGCGGAGGGCTACACCTTC. Amino acid sequence: CASSFGGAEGYTF.

This clone has a handful of counts. The chain recombines TRBV6-5 with TRBJ1-2; weak D call: TRBD1 (5 bases). V was cut by 10 bases and J by 6 bases, with 15 bases left in between. This CDR3 comprises 12 residues. Germline V CDR1 and CDR2: MNHEY, SVGAGI. The CDR3 loop reads CAILGQGDGYTF. CDR3 sequence (DNA): TGTGCCATCCTCGGGCAGGGAGATGGCTACACCTTC.

This clone occurred a few times. V is TRBV6-5 and J is TRBJ2-7, with D perhaps matching TRBD2 (6 bases). Germline V lookup: CDR1 MNHEY, CDR2 SVGAGI. CDR3 length equals 16 residues. Trimming removed 0 bases at V and 3 bases at J, with 15 bases between. The CDR3 protein is CASSYSGTPRIYEQYF. As DNA, the CDR3 is TGTGCCAGCAGTTACTCGGGGACTCCAAGAATCTACGAGCAGTACTTC.

This chain connects TRBV28 to TRBJ2-1; 11 bases match TRBD2. CDR3 length: 15 amino acids. Trimming took 4 bases from V and 6 from J; bases not matched to a gene: 5. CDR1 and CDR2 (germline): MDHEN, SYDVKM. CDR3 protein: CASSYTGLAGNEQFF. For the CDR3, the DNA is TGTGCCAGCAGTTATACCGGACTAGCGGGCAATGAGCAGTTCTTC.

This clone has more than one count but fewer than ten. Sequence at one end of the junction differs from germline and may be a read error. This rearrangement joins TRBV6-5 to TRBJ1-2; D may be TRBD1 (5 bases). The CDR3 spans 14 residues. CDR1 is MNHEY and CDR2 is SVGAGI in the germline V gene. CDR3 coding DNA: TGTGCCATCAGTGCCTTAACAGGAGCCAGTGGCTACACCTTC. The encoded protein is CAISALTGASGYTF.

This clone was observed a few times. The rearrangement joins TRBV5-8 to TRBJ1-1; D perhaps matches TRBD1 (5 bases). The germline CDR1 and CDR2 sequences are SGHTS and YDEGEE. The CDR3 runs to 15 residues. V was cut by 3 bases and J by 0 bases, with 12 bases left in between. Here the CDR3 DNA reads TGTGCCAGCAGCTCGGGACTGATCATGAACACTGAAGCTTTCTTT. It yields the protein CASSSGLIMNTEAFF.

The V call is TRBV9, the J call TRBJ2-7; D not certain. V lost 4 bases to trimming and J lost 2 bases, with 13 bases between them. In germline, CDR1 is SGDLS, CDR2 YYNGEE. The CDR3 totals 14 residues. CDR3 bases: TGTGCCAGCAGCCAGGATTTCGACCCCTACGAGCAGTACTTC. Residues: CASSQDFDPYEQYF.

J is TRBJ2-3 and V is TRBV14; TRBD2 might be the D (6 bases). Germline values: CDR1 SGHDN, CDR2 FVKESK. Trimming took 0 bases from V and 14 from J, leaving 15 bases between them. The CDR3 has 13 residues. The CDR3, as DNA: TGTGCCAGCAGCCAAGACCCCGGGAGTACGACGTATTTT. Encoded protein: CASSQDPGSTTYF.

The chain employs TRBV4-2 and TRBJ2-7; 7 bases align to TRBD2. CDR1 is LGHNA and CDR2 is YNFKEQ in the germline V gene. This CDR3 is built from 18 residues. The junction had 21 bases not matched to a gene; V was cut back by 5 bases and J by 5 bases. CDR3 loop: CASSFARPFAGENNEQYF. CDR3 DNA sequence: TGTGCCAGCAGCTTTGCCCGGCCCTTTGCGGGAGAAAATAACGAGCAGTACTTC.

The V gene is TRBV28, the J gene TRBJ1-2; no firm D call. Germline values: CDR1 MDHEN, CDR2 SYDVKM. This CDR3 has 12 residues. The V end lost 5 bases, the J end lost 1 base, and 5 bases lay between the germline ends. This CDR3 is CASSGYNYGYTF. The CDR3 nucleotides are TGTGCCAGCAGTGGTTATAACTATGGCTACACCTTC.

This clone was detected a few times. Other DNA sequences within the sample encode an identical CDR3. The chain carries TRBV5-1 and TRBJ2-7; no clear D. V gave up 0 bases and J gave up 4 bases, with 5 bases separating them. The CDR3 is 12 amino acids. CDR1 and CDR2 from the germline V gene are SGHRS and YFSETQ. CDR3 sequence reads: CASSLDQYEQYF. CDR3 DNA: TGCGCCAGCAGCTTGGATCAGTACGAGCAGTACTTC.

The CDR3 here is CASSSGIRSYEQYF. CDR3 coding DNA: TGTGCCAGTAGTTCGGGGATTCGCAGCTACGAGCAGTACTTC. V gene TRBV19 combines with J gene TRBJ2-7, with D tentatively TRBD2 (5 bases). Between the trimmed V and J ends, which lost 5 bases and 3 bases, there was a span of 14 bases. CDR1 and CDR2 from the germline V gene are LNHDA and SQIVND (reference sequence). The CDR3 covers 14 residues. Full variable domain (remainder filled in from reference TRBV19 and TRBJ2-7): DGGITQSPKYLFRKEGQNVTLSCEQNLNHDAMYWYRQDPGQGLRLIYYSQIVNDFQKGDIAEGYSVSREKKESFPLTVTSAQKNPTAFYLCASSSGIRSYEQYFGPGTRLTVT.